Each of the 2 T cell receptor beta chains below was sequenced from the same sample in a study of T cells expressing NK-cell markers. TCRdb reprocessed the 5' RACE reads and stores each CDR3 protein as one record, lacking DNA. The ten most abundant clones cover roughly a tenth of a sample with about 400,000 distinct CDR3 sequences. The sequenced sample was blood T cells: a sorted CD56 or NKG2C T cell subset, CD4+ or CD8+ T cells, or bulk PBMC T cells (not recorded which). All receptors come from a woman aged 45 to 65 in good health.

The V and J genes are TRBV18 and TRBJ2-3; TCRdb returns TRBD2, unconfirmable since there is no DNA. This CDR3 contains 15 residues. CDR1 and CDR2 (germline): KGHSH, LQKENI. CDR3 region: CASAEEREVTDTQYF. The full variable domain, its missing parts supplied by reference TRBV18 and TRBJ2-3, is NAGVMQNPRHLVRRRGQEARLRCSPMKGHSHVYWYRQLPEEGLKFMVYLQKENIIDESGMPKERFSAEFPKEGPSILRIQQVVRGDSAAYFCASAEEREVTDTQYFGPGTRLTVL.

This chain connects TRBV5-1 to TRBJ2-1; TCRdb lists TRBD1, though no DNA is available to test this call. CDR1 SGHRS and CDR2 YFSETQ come from the germline V gene. There are 17 residues in the CDR3. Here the CDR3 reads CASSLSSGGASYNEQFF.